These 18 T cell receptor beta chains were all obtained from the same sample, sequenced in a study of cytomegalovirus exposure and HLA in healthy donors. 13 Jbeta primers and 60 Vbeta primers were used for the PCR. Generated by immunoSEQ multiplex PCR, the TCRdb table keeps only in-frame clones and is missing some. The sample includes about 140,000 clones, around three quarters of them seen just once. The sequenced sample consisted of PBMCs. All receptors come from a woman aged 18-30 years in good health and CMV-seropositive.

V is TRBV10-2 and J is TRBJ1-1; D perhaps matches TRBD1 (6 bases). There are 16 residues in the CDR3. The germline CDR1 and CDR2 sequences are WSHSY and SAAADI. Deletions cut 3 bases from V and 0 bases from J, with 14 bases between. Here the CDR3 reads CASSEVQGKLNTEAFF. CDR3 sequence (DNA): TGCGCCAGCAGTGAAGTCCAGGGGAAGTTGAACACTGAAGCTTTCTTT.

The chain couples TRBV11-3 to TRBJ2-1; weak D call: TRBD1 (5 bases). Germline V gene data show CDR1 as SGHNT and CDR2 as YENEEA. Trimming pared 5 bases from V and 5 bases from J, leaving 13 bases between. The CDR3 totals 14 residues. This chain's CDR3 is CASSDRQRNNEQFF. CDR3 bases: TGTGCCAGCAGCGACAGACAGAGAAACAATGAGCAGTTCTTC.

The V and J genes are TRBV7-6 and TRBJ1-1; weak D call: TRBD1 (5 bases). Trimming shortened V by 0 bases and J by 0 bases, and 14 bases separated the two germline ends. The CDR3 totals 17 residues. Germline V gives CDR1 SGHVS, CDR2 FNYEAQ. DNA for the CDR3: TGTGCCAGCAGCTTAGCGGGGGGGGGACGACTGAACACTGAAGCTTTCTTT. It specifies CASSLAGGGRLNTEAFF. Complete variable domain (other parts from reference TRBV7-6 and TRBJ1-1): GAGVSQSPRYKVTKRGQDVALRCDPISGHVSLYWYRQALGQGPEFLTYFNYEAQQDKSGLPNDRFSAERPEGSISTLTIQRTEQRDSAMYRCASSLAGGGRLNTEAFFGQGTRLTVV.

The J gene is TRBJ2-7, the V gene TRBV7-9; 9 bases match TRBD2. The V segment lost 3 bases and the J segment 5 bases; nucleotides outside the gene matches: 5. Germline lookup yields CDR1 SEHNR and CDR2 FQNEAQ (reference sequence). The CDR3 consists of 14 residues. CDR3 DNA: TGTGCCAGCAGCTTCCGCGGGGGGGCCGACGAGCAGTACTTC. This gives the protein CASSFRGGADEQYF.

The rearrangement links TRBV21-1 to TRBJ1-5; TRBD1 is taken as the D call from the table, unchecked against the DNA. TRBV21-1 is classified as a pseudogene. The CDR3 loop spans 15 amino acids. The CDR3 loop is CASSRRQGCNQPQHF. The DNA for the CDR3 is TGTGCCAGCAGCAGACGACAGGGTTGCAATCAGCCCCAGCATTTT.

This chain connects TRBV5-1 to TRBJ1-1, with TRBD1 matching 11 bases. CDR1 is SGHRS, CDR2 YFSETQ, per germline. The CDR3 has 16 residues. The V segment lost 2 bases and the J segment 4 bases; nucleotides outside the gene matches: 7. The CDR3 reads CASSLDSGTGGTEAFF. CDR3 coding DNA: TGCGCCAGCAGCTTAGACTCCGGGACAGGGGGCACTGAAGCTTTCTTT.

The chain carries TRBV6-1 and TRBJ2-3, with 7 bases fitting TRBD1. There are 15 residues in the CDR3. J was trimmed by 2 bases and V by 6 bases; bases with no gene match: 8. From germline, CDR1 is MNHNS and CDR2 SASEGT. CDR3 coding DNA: TGTGCCAGCAGAGCCAGACAGGGACCCACAGATACGCAGTATTTT. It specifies CASRARQGPTDTQYF.

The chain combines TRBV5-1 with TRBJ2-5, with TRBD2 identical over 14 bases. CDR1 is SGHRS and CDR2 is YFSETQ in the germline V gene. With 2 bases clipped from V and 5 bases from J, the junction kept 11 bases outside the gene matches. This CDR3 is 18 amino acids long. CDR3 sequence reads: CASSFGLAGGRTAETQYF. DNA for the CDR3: TGCGCCAGCAGCTTCGGACTAGCGGGGGGCCGGACCGCGGAGACCCAGTACTTC.

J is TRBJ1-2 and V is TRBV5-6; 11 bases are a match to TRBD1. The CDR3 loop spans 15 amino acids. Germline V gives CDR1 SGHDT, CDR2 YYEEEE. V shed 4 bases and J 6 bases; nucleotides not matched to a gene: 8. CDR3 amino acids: CASSTYGTGGNGYTF. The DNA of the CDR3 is TGTGCCAGCAGCACCTACGGGACAGGGGGGAATGGCTACACCTTC.

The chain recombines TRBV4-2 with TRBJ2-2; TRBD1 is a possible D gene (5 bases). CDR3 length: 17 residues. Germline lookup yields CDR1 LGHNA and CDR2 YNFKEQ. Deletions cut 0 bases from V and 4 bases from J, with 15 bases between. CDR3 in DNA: TGTGCCAGCAGCCAAGATGAGCAGGGTTTAGTCACCGGGGAGCTGTTTTTT. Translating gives CASSQDEQGLVTGELFF.

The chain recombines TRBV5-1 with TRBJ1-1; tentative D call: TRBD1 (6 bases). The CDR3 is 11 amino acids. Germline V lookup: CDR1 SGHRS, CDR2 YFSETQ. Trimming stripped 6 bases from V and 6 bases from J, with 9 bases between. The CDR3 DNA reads TGCGCCAGCAATGGGGGCCCTGAAGCTTTCTTT. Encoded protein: CASNGGPEAFF.

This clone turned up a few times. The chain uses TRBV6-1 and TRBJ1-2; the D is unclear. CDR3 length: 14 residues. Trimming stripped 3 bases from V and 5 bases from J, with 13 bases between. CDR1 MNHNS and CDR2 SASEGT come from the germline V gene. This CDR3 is CASSDKLGRYGYTF. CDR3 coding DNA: TGTGCCAGCAGTGATAAGCTGGGCAGATATGGCTACACCTTC.

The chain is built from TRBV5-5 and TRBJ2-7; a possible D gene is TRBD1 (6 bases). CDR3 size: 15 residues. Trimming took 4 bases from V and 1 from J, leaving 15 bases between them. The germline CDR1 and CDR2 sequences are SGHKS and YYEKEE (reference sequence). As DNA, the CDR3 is TGTGCCAGCAGCGTACTACAGGGTTGGTCCTACGAGCAGTACTTC. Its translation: CASSVLQGWSYEQYF.

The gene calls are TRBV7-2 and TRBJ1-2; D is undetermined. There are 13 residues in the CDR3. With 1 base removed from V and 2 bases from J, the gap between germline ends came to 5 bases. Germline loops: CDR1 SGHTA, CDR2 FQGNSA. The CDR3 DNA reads TGTGCCAGCAGCTTAGTCCAGAACTATGGCTACACCTTC. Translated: CASSLVQNYGYTF.

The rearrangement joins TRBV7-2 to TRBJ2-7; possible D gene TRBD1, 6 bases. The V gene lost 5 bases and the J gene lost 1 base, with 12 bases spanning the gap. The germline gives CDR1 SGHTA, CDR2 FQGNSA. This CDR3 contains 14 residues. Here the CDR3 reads CASSLPDSSYEQYF. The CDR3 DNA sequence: TGTGCCAGCAGCCTCCCGGACAGTTCCTACGAGCAGTACTTC.

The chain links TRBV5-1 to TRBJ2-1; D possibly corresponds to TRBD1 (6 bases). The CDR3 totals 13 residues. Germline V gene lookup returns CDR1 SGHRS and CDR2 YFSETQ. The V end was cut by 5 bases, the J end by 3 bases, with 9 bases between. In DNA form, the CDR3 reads TGCGCCAGCAGACCGGACAGCTACAATGAGCAGTTCTTC. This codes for CASRPDSYNEQFF.

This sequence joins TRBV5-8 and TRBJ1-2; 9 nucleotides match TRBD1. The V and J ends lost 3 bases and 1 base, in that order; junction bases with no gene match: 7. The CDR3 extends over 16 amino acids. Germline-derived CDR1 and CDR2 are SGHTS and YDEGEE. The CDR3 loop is CASSSLTGGINYGYTF. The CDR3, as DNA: TGTGCCAGCAGCTCCCTGACAGGGGGTATTAACTATGGCTACACCTTC. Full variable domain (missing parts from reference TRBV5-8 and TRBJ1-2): EAGVTQSPTHLIKTRGQQATLRCSPISGHTSVYWYQQALGLGLQFLLWYDEGEERNRGNFPPRFSGRQFPNYSSELNVNALELEDSALYLCASSSLTGGINYGYTFGSGTRLTVV.

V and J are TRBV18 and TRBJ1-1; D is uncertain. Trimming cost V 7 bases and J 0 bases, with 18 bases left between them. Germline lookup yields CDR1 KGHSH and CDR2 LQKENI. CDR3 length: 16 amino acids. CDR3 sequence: CASYRSARLVNTEAFF. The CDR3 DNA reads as TGTGCCAGCTACCGCTCCGCCAGGTTGGTGAACACTGAAGCTTTCTTT.